This TCR beta chain was observed in a study of T-cell reconstitution after alpha-beta-depleted transplantation in children. The study's findings and limits: The main origin of T-cell counts and diversity one year after transplant was newly produced T cells. Recipient T cells and thymic progenitors that survived were the source of the high TCRbeta diversity seen at day 60 in some patients.

The ends lost 5 bases at V and 5 bases at J; junction bases unmatched: 8. This CDR3 is built from 14 residues. Germline V lookup: CDR1 SGHRS, CDR2 YFSETQ. Concerning this clonotype: The antigen remains unidentified.

Preparing the TCRbeta library involved the use of unique molecular identifiers. TCRdb called the PCR reads again in MiXCR, with one record for every CDR3 protein. The table shows around 60,000 distinct CDR3 sequences, with 35% to 55% occurring only once. The source of this sequence is a male patient between 10 and 17 years old who had a stem cell transplant for acute lymphoblastic leukemia, so the T cells may come from the graft donor. The starting material was PBMCs, mostly from graft donor cells, obtained 360 days after TCRalphabeta/CD19-depleted stem cell transplant. The gene calls are TRBV5-1 and TRBJ2-5; 8 positions match TRBD1. Written as DNA, the CDR3 is TGCGCCAGCAGGCAGACAGGGGTGGAGGAGACCCAGTACTTC. Amino acid sequence: CASRQTGVEETQYF.